The 20 T cell receptor beta chains below come from one sample, sequenced in a study of PD-L1 blockade in urothelial cancer (dated by TCRdb to the late 2010s). The library was prepared using the immunoSEQ multiplex PCR assay. TCRdb took over this immuneACCESS table, retaining in-frame rearrangements with V and J assigned. Such tables are incomplete; in checked studies, under half of the missing clones stem from an unresolved V gene, and the remainder is unexplained. The sample table contains 35,000 to 50,000 clones; only one count was recorded for approximately 80% of them. Clones ranked in the top ten supply approximately 2.7% of the sample. Sample: PBMCs, taken around atezolizumab (anti-PD-L1) treatment. These receptors were collected from a man aged 65 to 85 with urothelial cancer.

This chain joins TRBV7-9 and TRBJ1-4, with D possibly being TRBD1 (6 bases). Trimming cost V 3 bases and J 5 bases, with 10 bases left between them. This CDR3 is 14 amino acids long. Germline CDR1 SEHNR, CDR2 FQNEAQ (reference sequence). The CDR3 DNA reads TGTGCCAGCAGCTTCAATCAGGGGAATGAAAAACTGTTTTTT. Translating it yields CASSFNQGNEKLFF. Drawing the rest from reference TRBV7-9 and TRBJ1-4, the complete variable domain is DTGVSQNPRHKITKRGQNVTFRCDPISEHNRLYWYRQTLGQGPEFLTYFQNEAQLEKSRLLSDRFSAERPKGSFSTLEIQRTEQGDSAMYLCASSFNQGNEKLFFGSGTQLSVL.

The chain recombines TRBV11-2 with TRBJ2-7; no definite D call. This CDR3 is 14 amino acids long. Trimming removed 2 bases from V and 2 bases from J, with 10 bases in between. The V gene's germline CDR1 is SGHAT and CDR2 FQNNGV. CDR3 in DNA: TGTGCCAGCAGCTTACAGGTGCTAACCTACGAGCAGTACTTC. Translation gives CASSLQVLTYEQYF.

This clone ranks as medium-sized. CDR3 sequence (DNA): TGTGCCAGTAGTAGGGGAGACCGGATAAAAGCTTTCTTT. Translated, it gives CASSRGDRIKAFF. The chain uses TRBV19 and TRBJ1-1; no firm D call. In germline, CDR1 is LNHDA, CDR2 SQIVND (reference sequence). The V end lost 4 bases, the J end lost 9 bases, and 15 bases lay between the germline ends. There are 13 residues in the CDR3.

The chain joins TRBV28 to TRBJ2-3; 7 positions agree with TRBD2. Trimming at V came to 7 bases and at J to 3 bases, leaving 7 bases not matched to a gene. Germline V lookup: CDR1 MDHEN, CDR2 SYDVKM. This CDR3 is built from 14 residues. DNA of the CDR3: TGTGCCAGCACCTCAGCGGGGCAAACAGATACGCAGTATTTT. Translating it yields CASTSAGQTDTQYF.

V and J are TRBV18 and TRBJ1-2, with TRBD1 identical over 9 bases. Trimming took 4 bases from V and 4 from J; bases not matched to a gene: 7. The CDR3 spans 15 residues. In germline, CDR1 is KGHSH, CDR2 LQKENI. For the CDR3, the DNA is TGTGCCAGCTCACACCCGTGGGACAGGGTCTATGGCTACACCTTC. Translated: CASSHPWDRVYGYTF.

The chain carries TRBV27 and TRBJ2-3, with D tentatively TRBD2 (6 bases). CDR3 length: 16 residues. Looked up from germline, CDR1 is MNHEY and CDR2 is SMNVEV (reference sequence). The germline V and J ends were trimmed by 4 bases and 1 base, with 15 bases remaining between them. Here the CDR3 DNA reads TGTGCCAGCAGTTATCTGGCGGGAACTGGCACAGATACGCAGTATTTT. Translation gives CASSYLAGTGTDTQYF.

This sequence joins TRBV28 and TRBJ2-7, with D possibly matching TRBD2 (5 bases). V lost 6 bases and J 2 bases, leaving 11 bases between the germline ends. Looked up from germline, CDR1 is MDHEN and CDR2 is SYDVKM. The CDR3 loop spans 13 amino acids. The CDR3 is CASSLATTYEQYF. The CDR3 coding sequence is TGTGCCAGCAGCCTAGCCACGACCTACGAGCAGTACTTC. The full variable domain, with the rest looked up from reference TRBV28 and TRBJ2-7, is DVKVTQSSRYLVKRTGEKVFLECVQDMDHENMFWYRQDPGLGLRLIYFSYDVKMKEKGDIPEGYSVSREKKERFSLILESASTNQTSMYLCASSLATTYEQYFGPGTRLTVT.

The chain uses TRBV28 and TRBJ1-5; 8 bases agree with TRBD1. The germline CDR1 and CDR2 sequences are MDHEN and SYDVKM. This CDR3 spans 15 amino acids. V dropped 7 bases and J dropped 1; count of bases not matched to a gene: 6. CDR3 sequence: CASIRQGTSNQPQHF. The CDR3 bases are TGTGCCAGCATCCGACAGGGGACAAGCAATCAGCCCCAGCATTTT.

In this sample, this clone turned up a few times. This sequence joins TRBV7-3 and TRBJ1-2; a weak D match, TRBD1 (6 bases). V lost 4 bases to trimming and J lost 7 bases, with 16 bases between them. Germline V gives CDR1 SGHTA, CDR2 FQGTGA. The CDR3 length is 14 residues. CDR3 sequence (DNA): TGTGCCAGCAGCTCCACAGGGTCCCCCTCTGGCTACACCTTC. This sequence encodes CASSSTGSPSGYTF. The variable domain in full, with the rest retrieved from reference TRBV7-3 and TRBJ1-2, is GAGVSQTPSNKVTEKGKYVELRCDPISGHTALYWYRQSLGQGPEFLIYFQGTGAADDSGLPNDRFFAVRPEGSVSTLKIQRTERGDSAVYLCASSSTGSPSGYTFGSGTRLTVV.

This chain joins TRBV5-1 and TRBJ2-1; D is perhaps TRBD1 (6 bases). Trimming took off 4 bases at V and 5 bases at J, with 10 bases between the two ends. This CDR3 is 13 amino acids long. CDR1 is SGHRS, CDR2 YFSETQ, per germline. The CDR3 loop is CASSIGQNNEQFF. The CDR3 DNA sequence: TGCGCCAGCAGCATCGGACAGAACAATGAGCAGTTCTTC.

The J gene is TRBJ2-3, the V gene TRBV4-1; D is possibly TRBD2 (5 bases). The CDR3 extends over 17 amino acids. Germline-derived CDR1 and CDR2 are MGHRA and YSYEKL. The V and J ends lost 1 base and 5 bases respectively, with 19 bases between them. The DNA for the CDR3 is TGCGCCAGCAGCCAAGGAGAAAACCTTGTTGGGAGAGATACGCAGTATTTT. Its protein product is CASSQGENLVGRDTQYF.

The chain has TRBV5-1 and TRBJ2-2; 10 positions agree with TRBD2. The germline CDR1 and CDR2 sequences are SGHRS and YFSETQ. The V segment lost 1 base and the J segment 7 bases; nucleotides outside the gene matches: 4. The CDR3 is made up of 15 amino acids. CDR3 region: CASSLQREGSGELFF. The CDR3 nucleotides are TGCGCCAGCAGCTTGCAGCGGGAGGGGAGCGGGGAGCTGTTTTTT.

This clone was counted a single time. The rearrangement links TRBV5-4 to TRBJ2-5, with 10 bases that match TRBD2. The CDR3 consists of 16 residues. V gave up 4 bases and J gave up 5 bases; unmatched junction bases: 11. Germline V CDR1 and CDR2: SGHNT, YYREEE (reference sequence). Written as DNA, the CDR3 is TGTGCCAGCAGCGAAATCTGGACTAGCGGATGGGAGACCCAGTACTTC. It specifies CASSEIWTSGWETQYF.

This chain connects TRBV7-9 to TRBJ2-3; D ambiguous. The CDR3 loop spans 13 amino acids. The germline V gene encodes CDR1 SEHNR and CDR2 FQNEAQ (reference sequence). Trimming took off 4 bases at V and 1 base at J, with 6 bases between the two ends. CDR3 in DNA: TGTGCCAGCAGCTACCGGGGCACAGATACGCAGTATTTT. This gives the protein CASSYRGTDTQYF.

The gene calls are TRBV29-1 and TRBJ2-7; D possibly corresponds to TRBD1 (6 bases). The CDR3 has 13 amino acids. Germline values: CDR1 SQVTM, CDR2 ANQGSEA. V lost 7 bases and J 3 bases, leaving 16 bases between the germline ends. Here the CDR3 reads CSATGLRSYEQYF. In nucleotides, the CDR3 is TGCAGCGCAACAGGGTTACGGAGCTACGAGCAGTACTTC.

This rearrangement joins TRBV28 to TRBJ2-3; 7 bases are shared with TRBD2. Per the germline V gene, CDR1 is MDHEN and CDR2 is SYDVKM. This CDR3 region has 15 residues. V shed 5 bases and J 6 bases; nucleotides not matched to a gene: 11. The CDR3 here is CASSPTRDYPDTQYF. Here the CDR3 DNA reads TGTGCCAGCAGTCCGACTAGGGACTACCCGGATACGCAGTATTTT.

The chain has TRBV11-2 and TRBJ2-1; D may be TRBD2 (6 bases). Germline CDR1 reads SGHAT; CDR2 reads FQNNGV. Trimming removed 5 bases at V and 0 bases at J, with 17 bases between. The length of the CDR3 is 17 residues. The CDR3 DNA reads TGTGCCAGCAGCCCCCGAGGAGGGCCTAGCTCCTACAATGAGCAGTTCTTC. Translation: CASSPRGGPSSYNEQFF.

This chain connects TRBV30 to TRBJ1-1, with TRBD1 matching over 8 bases. This CDR3 contains 14 residues. V lost 4 bases and J lost 4; bases outside the gene matches: 8. In germline, CDR1 is GTSNPN, CDR2 SVGIG (reference sequence). In nucleotides, the CDR3 is TGTGCCTGGAACATTGGACAGGGCGGCACTGAAGCTTTCTTT. It codes for CAWNIGQGGTEAFF.

The gene calls are TRBV7-6 and TRBJ2-5; the match to TRBD1 covers 9 bases. The CDR3 runs 14 residues. With V trimmed by 5 bases and J by 2 bases, 3 bases remained unmatched. Germline V gene data show CDR1 as SGHVS and CDR2 as FNYEAQ. This CDR3 reads CASSVGTGQETQYF. The CDR3 DNA follows: TGTGCCAGCAGCGTAGGGACAGGGCAAGAGACCCAGTACTTC. Complete variable domain (other parts from reference TRBV7-6 and TRBJ2-5): GAGVSQSPRYKVTKRGQDVALRCDPISGHVSLYWYRQALGQGPEFLTYFNYEAQQDKSGLPNDRFSAERPEGSISTLTIQRTEQRDSAMYRCASSVGTGQETQYFGPGTRLLVL.

J is TRBJ2-1 and V is TRBV29-1; 8 bases fit TRBD1. This CDR3 is built from 12 residues. Germline V CDR1 and CDR2: SQVTM, ANQGSEA. V lost 4 bases to trimming and J lost 5 bases; unmatched junction nucleotides: 1. CDR3 amino acids: CSVGTGNNEQFF. The DNA of the CDR3 is TGCAGCGTTGGGACAGGGAACAATGAGCAGTTCTTC.